The sequence of this T cell receptor beta chain was determined in a study of T-cell memory formation after mild COVID-19. From 5'RACE with constant-segment primers came TCR alpha and TCR beta cDNA libraries that carried sample barcodes and UMIs. One entry per CDR3 protein, called by TCRdb with MiXCR from the 5' RACE reads. The sample carries roughly 300,000 distinct CDR3 sequences, around 13% recorded once. Study-wide findings and caveats: Contracting clones, day 15 to 85, had balanced CD4/CD8, and later expanders favored CD4+. Among CD4+ contracting clones, most were CM and EM, and CD8+ ones EMRA. Cross-reactive memory seemingly joined, as some responding clones were found in pre-infection memory.

In this sample, this clonotype turned up many times. As yet, its antigen is unknown. The sample consisted of PBMCs or a T cell subset sorted from them (not recorded which). The sequence was obtained from a man in his late teens or twenties who had mild COVID-19 (a few samples of this study predate the infection). Cell type and time point are not known.

CDR3 in amino acids: CASSPGTGGRETQYF. Here the CDR3 DNA reads TGCGCCAGCAGCCCAGGGACAGGGGGCAGGGAGACCCAGTACTTC. The V gene is TRBV5-1, the J gene TRBJ2-5; the match to TRBD1 covers 12 bases. CDR1 and CDR2 (germline): SGHRS, YFSETQ. V trimming: 4 bases; J trimming: 5 bases; junction bases outside the gene matches: 6. The CDR3 spans 15 residues.